This T cell receptor (beta chain) was sequenced during a study of cytomegalovirus exposure and HLA in healthy donors. The table lists this clone with a few counts. This CDR3 spans 12 amino acids. Trimming at V came to 6 bases and at J to 4 bases, leaving 1 base not matched to a gene. CDR1 is MDHEN, CDR2 SYDVKM, per germline. PCR primers comprised 60 Vbeta and 13 Jbeta primers. Sequencing was performed with immunoSEQ multiplex PCR; in TCRdb, only in-frame clones are kept and a portion is missing. The table lists about 130,000 clones, around 81% of them singletons. The V call is TRBV28, the J call TRBJ1-1; 8 positions agree with TRBD1. The TCR originated in a man between 18 and 35 years old in good health and CMV-seronegative. Sequenced: PBMCs. DNA for the CDR3: TGTGCCAGCAGAACAGGGGGCACTGAAGCTTTCTTT. Protein sequence: CASRTGGTEAFF.